The 8 T cell receptor beta chains in this list originate from one sample, sequenced in a study of chemoradiotherapy in HPV16-positive cancers. Libraries were prepared by immunoSEQ multiplex PCR; TCRdb keeps only in-frame clonotypes and omits some of them. The profile covers some 10,000 clones, with approximately 71% appearing a single time and around 10% taken by the ten largest. This specimen was acquired from a patient who underwent chemoradiotherapy. Source of these receptors: a human donor with HPV-associated anogenital cancer.

The chain joins TRBV10-2 to TRBJ2-5; TRBD2 might be the D (7 bases). V lost 7 bases to trimming and J lost 5 bases, with 14 bases between them. The CDR3 has 13 residues. From germline, CDR1 is WSHSY and CDR2 SAAADI. In DNA form, the CDR3 reads TGCGCCAGCACTCGGGGGGCTCTGGAGACCCAGTACTTC. Translated, it gives CASTRGALETQYF.

The chain employs TRBV18 and TRBJ1-1; D unclear. This CDR3 comprises 13 residues. V lost 5 bases and J 0 bases, leaving 7 bases between the germline ends. CDR1 and CDR2 from the germline V gene are KGHSH and LQKENI. CDR3 sequence: CASSYQVNTEAFF. The CDR3 region has the DNA TGTGCCAGCTCATATCAGGTGAACACTGAAGCTTTCTTT.

This chain uses TRBV7-8 with TRBJ2-1; D not resolved. Looked up from germline, CDR1 is SGHVS and CDR2 is FQNEAQ. The CDR3 is 12 residues long. Trimming removed 5 bases from V and 7 bases from J, with 9 bases in between. CDR3 amino acids: CASSPKGNEQFF. CDR3 DNA: TGTGCCAGCAGCCCGAAGGGAAATGAGCAGTTCTTC. Full variable domain (rest looked up from reference TRBV7-8 and TRBJ2-1): GAGVSQSPRYKVAKRGQDVALRCDPISGHVSLFWYQQALGQGPEFLTYFQNEAQLDKSGLPSDRFFAERPEGSVSTLKIQRTQQEDSAVYLCASSPKGNEQFFGPGTRLTVL.

The J gene is TRBJ1-2, the V gene TRBV28; tentatively, D is TRBD1 (6 bases). V was trimmed by 4 bases and J by 4 bases, leaving 16 bases between them. The CDR3 totals 15 residues. From germline, CDR1 is MDHEN and CDR2 SYDVKM. Written as DNA, the CDR3 is TGTGCCAGCAGTTCCCCTCGGGGGCGAAGCTATGGCTACACCTTC. Translation: CASSSPRGRSYGYTF.

The chain uses TRBV2 and TRBJ2-7; possible D gene TRBD1, 7 bases. This CDR3 is 15 amino acids long. V gave up 4 bases and J gave up 2 bases, with 15 bases separating them. Germline values: CDR1 SNHLY, CDR2 FYNNEI. CDR3 DNA: TGTGCCAGCAGTGGGACAGGAGGGATGACCTACGAGCAGTACTTC. It yields the protein CASSGTGGMTYEQYF.

The J gene is TRBJ2-1, the V gene TRBV19, with 9 bases that match TRBD2. The V gene end was trimmed by 2 bases and the J gene end by 0 bases; junction bases not matched to a gene: 5. Germline V lookup: CDR1 LNHDA, CDR2 SQIVND (reference sequence). The CDR3 has 17 amino acids. This chain's CDR3 is CASSIRLAGFSYNEQFF. The DNA of the CDR3 is TGTGCCAGTAGTATAAGGCTAGCGGGGTTCTCCTACAATGAGCAGTTCTTC.

The V and J genes are TRBV18 and TRBJ2-5, with TRBD1 as a possible D gene (5 bases). The germline V and J ends were trimmed by 6 bases and 1 base, with 9 bases remaining between them. Germline V CDR1 and CDR2: KGHSH, LQKENI. This CDR3 spans 13 amino acids. The CDR3 sequence is CASSAGPQETQYF. CDR3 coding DNA: TGTGCCAGCTCTGCAGGGCCCCAAGAGACCCAGTACTTC.

The chain carries TRBV28 and TRBJ1-3; D ambiguous. Germline V lookup: CDR1 MDHEN, CDR2 SYDVKM. The length of the CDR3 is 15 residues. Trimming removed 3 bases from V and 0 bases from J, with 9 bases in between. The CDR3 DNA sequence: TGTGCCAGCAGTTTCCAAGTGAACTCTGGAAACACCATATATTTT. Protein sequence: CASSFQVNSGNTIYF.